The sample holds many counts of the clone carrying this T cell receptor (beta chain). What it binds is unknown. Template switching with 5'RACE generated the TCR cDNA and added a universal primer site and UMIs. TCRdb reprocessed the 5' RACE reads with MiXCR, giving one entry per CDR3 protein. The sample yields 200,000 to 250,000 distinct CDR3 sequences, less than 3.5% seen once. The sample comes from a study of T cells after yellow fever vaccination. Germline V gene lookup returns CDR1 DFQATT and CDR2 SNEGSKA (reference sequence). This CDR3 contains 12 residues. V was cut by 1 base and J by 2 bases, with 4 bases left in between. General study results and limits: Weaker in magnitude, the secondary response showed a faster peak on day 5 versus 15.

The sequencing here drew on CD4+ T cells sorted from PBMCs, taken 10 days after the yellow fever booster vaccination. The chain has TRBV20-1 and TRBJ2-3; D call uncertain. The sequence was obtained from a man aged 18 to 30 who received the YFV17D yellow fever vaccine. The CDR3 bases are TGCAGTGCTAGAGGGACCACAGATACGCAGTATTTT. This gives the protein CSARGTTDTQYF.